The rows below give T cell receptor beta chains drawn from one sample of a study of blood T cell repertoires in COVID-19. Libraries were prepared by immunoSEQ multiplex PCR; TCRdb keeps only in-frame clonotypes and omits some of them. The sample includes a few hundred thousand clones, around 89% of them seen just once. What was sequenced was PBMCs or T cells enriched from blood (not recorded which). The receptors originated from a woman aged 40 to 49 with acute COVID-19. Both conserved end residues are part of each CDR3. D genes are given only for firm matches. For some rows the clone size is stated as once, few or many, or as a class when expanded; others skip it.

D gene	V gene	clone size	J gene	CDR3 DNA	CDR3 protein
-	TRBV21-1	-	TRBJ2-3	TGTGCCAGCAGCACCACCCGACAGGGGGCGAAGGAGACAGATACGCAGTATTTT	CASSTTRQGAKETDTQYF
-	TRBV27	-	TRBJ2-2	TGTGCCAGCGGAGACTACGCAAACACCGGGGAGCTGTTTTTT	CASGDYANTGELFF
TRBD1	TRBV9	-	TRBJ1-2	TGTGCCAGCAGCGTAGGGGACAGCCAAAACTATGGCTACACCTTC	CASSVGDSQNYGYTF
-	TRBV27	few	TRBJ1-5	TGTGCCAGCAGTTTTATTGGGCGCAATCAGCCCCAGCATTTT	CASSFIGRNQPQHF
TRBD1	TRBV5-1	-	TRBJ1-1	TGCGCCAGCAGCTTGGGGACAGGGGTAAATACTGAAGCTTTCTTT	CASSLGTGVNTEAFF
-	TRBV4-1	few	TRBJ1-4	TGCGCCAGCAGCCTGCGGGAGAATGGTGAAAAACTGTTTTTT	CASSLRENGEKLFF
-	TRBV27	-	TRBJ2-1	TGTGCCAGCAGTTCCGGGACAAGCAGGAATGAGCAGTTCTTC	CASSSGTSRNEQFF
-	TRBV14	-	TRBJ2-1	TGTGCCAGCAGCCCATATAGCGGCTCCTACAATGAGCAGTTCTTC	CASSPYSGSYNEQFF
-	TRBV7-9	-	TRBJ1-2	TGTGCCAGCAGCCCAGAAGGGGAACTCTATGGCTACACCTTC	CASSPEGELYGYTF
-	TRBV18	-	TRBJ1-1	TGTGCCAGCTCACCAGCGGTGGGGAGGAACACTGAAGCTTTCTTT	CASSPAVGRNTEAFF
-	TRBV28	-	TRBJ2-7	TGTGCCAGCAGTTATGAGGGATTGAAGTACTTC	CASSYEGLKYF
TRBD1	TRBV6-5	-	TRBJ1-2	TGTGCCGTGGGACAGGCCAACTATGGCTACACCTTC	CAVGQANYGYTF
TRBD1	TRBV7-9	-	TRBJ1-1	TGTGCCAGCAGCAAGTTAGGGGGCGCTGAAGCTTTCTTT	CASSKLGGAEAFF
TRBD2	TRBV27	-	TRBJ2-2	TGTGCCAGCTTCGATCCGGGACTAGCGGGAACGTCAAACACCGGGGAGCTGTTTTTT	CASFDPGLAGTSNTGELFF
TRBD2	TRBV7-2	few	TRBJ2-3	TGTGCCAGCAGCTTAGGGGCCCTAGCGGGAACAGATACGCAGTATTTT	CASSLGALAGTDTQYF
-	TRBV12-5	-	TRBJ2-3	TGTGCTAGTGGTTTGGTACTGGGACATAACACAGATACGCAGTATTTT	CASGLVLGHNTDTQYF
-	TRBV9	-	TRBJ2-1	TGTGCCAGCAGCTTCGGGGGAGATTCCTACAATGAGCAGTTCTTC	CASSFGGDSYNEQFF